What follows is one T cell receptor beta chain and its context. What it binds is not known. This record belongs to a study of graft-versus-host responses after intestinal transplantation. Profiling relied on immunoSEQ multiplex PCR, and the TCRdb table lists in-frame clones only, not all of them. This sample carries under 45,000 clones, approximately 89% of them seen once, and the ten largest clones take 7% to 7.5%. General study findings and limits: Recipient marrow contained GvH clones, some of which appeared first in ileum or blood.

The receptor was derived from a human patient who received an intestinal transplant, so some T cells may come from the graft donor. This sample comprised PBMCs, obtained 267 days after transplant.

CDR3 sequence: CASNQGGDKNIQYF. The CDR3 DNA is TGTGCCAGCAACCAAGGGGGGGACAAAAACATTCAGTACTTC. The V call is TRBV9, the J call TRBJ2-4; a possible D gene is TRBD2 (7 bases). V was shortened by 6 bases and J by 3 bases, with 13 bases between the two germline ends. This CDR3 spans 14 amino acids. Germline V gene lookup returns CDR1 SGDLS and CDR2 YYNGEE.